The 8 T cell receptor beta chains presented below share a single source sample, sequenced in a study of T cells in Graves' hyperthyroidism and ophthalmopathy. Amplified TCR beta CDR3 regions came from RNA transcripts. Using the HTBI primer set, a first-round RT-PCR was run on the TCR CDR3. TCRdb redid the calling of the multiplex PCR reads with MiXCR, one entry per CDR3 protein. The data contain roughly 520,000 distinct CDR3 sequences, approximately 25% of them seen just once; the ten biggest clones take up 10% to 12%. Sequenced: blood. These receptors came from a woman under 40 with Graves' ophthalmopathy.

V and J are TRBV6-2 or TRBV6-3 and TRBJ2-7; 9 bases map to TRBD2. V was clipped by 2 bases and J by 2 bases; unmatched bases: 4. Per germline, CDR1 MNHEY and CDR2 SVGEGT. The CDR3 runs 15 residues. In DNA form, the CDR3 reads TGTGCCAGCAGTTACGTGACTAGCGGTCCCTACGAGCAGTACTTC. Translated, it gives CASSYVTSGPYEQYF.

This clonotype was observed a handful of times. The CDR3 DNA follows: TGCAGTGCTAGGTCAATCCGGACGGATAACTATGGCTACACCTTC. Its protein product is CSARSIRTDNYGYTF. This chain links TRBV20-1 with TRBJ1-2; no clear D gene. Trimming left V 3 bases short and J 1 base short, with 15 bases between. This CDR3 region has 15 residues. Germline assignment: CDR1 DFQATT and CDR2 SNEGSKA (reference sequence).

The CDR3 DNA sequence: TGTGCCAGCAGTGGCCCCCCCGGGCAGGGAGCTAACTATGGCTACACCTTC. Its translation: CASSGPPGQGANYGYTF. This chain links TRBV2 with TRBJ1-2; D is possibly TRBD1 (5 bases). The V gene's germline CDR1 is SNHLY and CDR2 FYNNEI. Trimming stripped 4 bases from V and 0 bases from J, with 18 bases between. The CDR3 extends over 17 amino acids.

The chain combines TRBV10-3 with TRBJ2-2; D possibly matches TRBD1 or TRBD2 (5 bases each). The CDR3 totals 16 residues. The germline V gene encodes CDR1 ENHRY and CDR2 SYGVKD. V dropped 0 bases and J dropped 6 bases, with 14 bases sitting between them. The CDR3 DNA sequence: TGTGCCATCAGTGAGTCCCGGGACCGATACCCCGGGGAGCTGTTTTTT. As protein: CAISESRDRYPGELFF.

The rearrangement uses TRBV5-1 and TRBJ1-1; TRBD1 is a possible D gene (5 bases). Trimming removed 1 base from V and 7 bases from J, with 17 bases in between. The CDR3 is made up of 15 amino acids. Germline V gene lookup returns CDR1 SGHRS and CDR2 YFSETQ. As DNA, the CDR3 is TGCGCCAGCAGCTTGAGTGGGATTCCGGGGGATGAAGCTTTCTTT. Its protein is CASSLSGIPGDEAFF.

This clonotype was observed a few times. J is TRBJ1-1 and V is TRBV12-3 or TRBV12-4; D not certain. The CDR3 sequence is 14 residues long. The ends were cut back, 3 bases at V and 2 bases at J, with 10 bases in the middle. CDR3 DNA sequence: TGTGCCAGCAGTTTTTACCGAAGAAACACTGAAGCTTTCTTT. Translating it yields CASSFYRRNTEAFF.

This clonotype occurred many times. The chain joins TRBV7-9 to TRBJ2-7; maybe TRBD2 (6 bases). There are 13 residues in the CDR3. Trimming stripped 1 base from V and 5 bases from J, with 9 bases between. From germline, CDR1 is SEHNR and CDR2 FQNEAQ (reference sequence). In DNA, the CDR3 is TGTGCCAGCAGCTTAGATAGGGAGGACGAGCAGTACTTC. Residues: CASSLDREDEQYF.

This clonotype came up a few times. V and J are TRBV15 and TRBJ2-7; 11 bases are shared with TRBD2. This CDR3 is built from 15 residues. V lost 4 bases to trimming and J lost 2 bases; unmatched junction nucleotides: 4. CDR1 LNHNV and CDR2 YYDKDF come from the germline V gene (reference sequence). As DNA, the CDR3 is TGTGCCACCAGCAACTTACTAGCGGGGGCCTACGAGCAGTACTTC. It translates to CATSNLLAGAYEQYF.